This record concerns one T cell receptor beta chain sequence. Produced via immunoSEQ multiplex PCR; TCRdb's table is partial and in-frame only. Among 150,000 to 200,000 clones listed, roughly 91% were seen once. V lost 4 bases and J lost 6, with 19 bases in between. The CDR3 is 16 amino acids. The V gene's germline CDR1 is MNHNS and CDR2 SASEGT. These data come from a study of T cell responses to AZD1222 COVID-19 vaccine. The sequence derives from an adult who received the MenACWY meningococcal vaccine as a control. This chain joins TRBV6-1 and TRBJ2-1; tentative D call: TRBD1 (6 bases). The material sequenced was peripheral blood, taken 28 days after the second dose of the MenACWY control vaccine. The CDR3 DNA is TGTGCCAGCAGTGGATTACAGGGTATTAGATTCAATGAGCAGTTCTTC. Translated, it gives CASSGLQGIRFNEQFF.